A single sample gave rise to the 6 T cell receptor beta chains below, sequenced in a study of spatial heterogeneity in lung cancer. The time point denotes: blood at routine non-recurrence follow-up after resection. One entry per CDR3 protein results from TCRdb running MiXCR on the 5' RACE reads. This table has about 94,000 distinct CDR3 sequences, just under 20% appearing once. The input for sequencing was PBMCs, taken at follow-up. The receptor source for this set is a male donor with early-stage non-small cell lung cancer.

In this sample, this clonotype turned up a few times. This chain joins TRBV14 and TRBJ2-3, with D maybe TRBD2 (7 bases). The CDR3 spans 18 residues. V was clipped by 4 bases and J by 5 bases, with 25 bases between them. In germline, CDR1 is SGHDN, CDR2 FVKESK. CDR3 in DNA: TGTGCCAGCAGCCCCTTCGCCCGGCGGGGGCGAAGTGTAGATACGCAGTATTTT. It yields the protein CASSPFARRGRSVDTQYF.

This clonotype was seen once. V usage is TRBV7-9 and J usage is TRBJ1-1, with a weak D call TRBD1 (5 bases). Germline-derived CDR1 and CDR2 are SEHNR and FQNEAQ (reference sequence). The length of the CDR3 is 14 residues. V lost 4 bases and J 1 base, leaving 10 bases between the germline ends. CDR3 coding DNA: TGTGCCAGCAGCTCGGGCAGGGAGAACACTGAAGCTTTCTTT. Translated, it gives CASSSGRENTEAFF.

The J gene is TRBJ2-2, the V gene TRBV5-1; no clear D. The CDR3 length is 16 residues. Trimming removed 6 bases from V and 1 base from J, with 16 bases in between. CDR1 and CDR2 (germline): SGHRS, YFSETQ. CDR3 DNA: TGCGCCAGCAATCCGATCCTAAGACAGAACACCGGGGAGCTGTTTTTT. Residues: CASNPILRQNTGELFF.

The V gene is TRBV29-1, the J gene TRBJ1-1; D is undetermined. The CDR3 is 14 amino acids. V gave up 8 bases and J gave up 0 bases, with 16 bases separating them. Germline values: CDR1 SQVTM, CDR2 ANQGSEA. CDR3 coding DNA: TGCAGCTCATCCCGAGCTTCTATGAACACTGAAGCTTTCTTT. Translated: CSSSRASMNTEAFF.

The sample holds one count of this clonotype. The chain couples TRBV15 to TRBJ2-7; D unclear. Looked up from germline, CDR1 is LNHNV and CDR2 is YYDKDF (reference sequence). CDR3 length: 14 amino acids. The germline V and J ends were trimmed by 1 base and 5 bases, with 12 bases remaining between them. CDR3 sequence reads: CATSRALGLDEQYF. The CDR3 nucleotides are TGTGCCACCAGCAGAGCCCTGGGTCTGGACGAGCAGTACTTC.

The chain is built from TRBV5-6 and TRBJ1-2, with TRBD1 as a possible D gene (5 bases). This CDR3 contains 12 residues. CDR1 and CDR2 (germline): SGHDT, YYEEEE. Deletions cut 4 bases from V and 7 bases from J, with 11 bases between. This chain's CDR3 is CASSTGIGGYTF. In nucleotides, the CDR3 is TGTGCCAGCAGCACAGGAATCGGTGGCTACACCTTC.